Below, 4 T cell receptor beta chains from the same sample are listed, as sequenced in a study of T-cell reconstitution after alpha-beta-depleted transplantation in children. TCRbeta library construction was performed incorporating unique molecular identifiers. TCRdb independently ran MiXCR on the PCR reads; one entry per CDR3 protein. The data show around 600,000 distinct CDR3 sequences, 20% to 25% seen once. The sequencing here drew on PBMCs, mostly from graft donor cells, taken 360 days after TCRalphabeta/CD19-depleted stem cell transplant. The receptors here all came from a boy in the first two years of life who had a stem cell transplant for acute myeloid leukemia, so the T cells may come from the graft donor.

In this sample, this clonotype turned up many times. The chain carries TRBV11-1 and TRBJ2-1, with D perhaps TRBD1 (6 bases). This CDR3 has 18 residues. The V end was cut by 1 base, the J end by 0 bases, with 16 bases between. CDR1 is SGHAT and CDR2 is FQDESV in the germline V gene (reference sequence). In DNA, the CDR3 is TGTGCCAGCAGCTTAGATATGTGGGGGCAGAGCTCCTACAATGAGCAGTTCTTC. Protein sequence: CASSLDMWGQSSYNEQFF.

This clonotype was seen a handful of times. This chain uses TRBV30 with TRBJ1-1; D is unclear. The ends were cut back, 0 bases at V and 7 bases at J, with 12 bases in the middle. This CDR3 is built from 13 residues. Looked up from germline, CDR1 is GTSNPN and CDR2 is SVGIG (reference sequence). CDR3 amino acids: CAWSVPAAFEAFF. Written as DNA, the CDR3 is TGTGCCTGGAGTGTACCGGCAGCATTTGAAGCTTTCTTT.

As DNA, the CDR3 is TGCGCCAGCAGCTGGGACAGAGACATGAACACTGAAGCTTTCTTT. Encoded protein: CASSWDRDMNTEAFF. This rearrangement joins TRBV5-1 to TRBJ1-1; 7 bases align to TRBD1. The length of the CDR3 is 15 residues. The junction had 5 bases not matched to a gene; V was cut back by 3 bases and J by 0 bases. Germline V gene lookup returns CDR1 SGHRS and CDR2 YFSETQ.

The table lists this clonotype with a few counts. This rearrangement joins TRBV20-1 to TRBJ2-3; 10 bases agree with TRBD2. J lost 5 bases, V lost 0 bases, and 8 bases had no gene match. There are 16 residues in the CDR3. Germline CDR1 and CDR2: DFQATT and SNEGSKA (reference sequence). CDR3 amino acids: CSARDLERGGLDTQYF. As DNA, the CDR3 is TGCAGTGCTAGAGATCTCGAGCGGGGGGGCTTAGATACGCAGTATTTT.